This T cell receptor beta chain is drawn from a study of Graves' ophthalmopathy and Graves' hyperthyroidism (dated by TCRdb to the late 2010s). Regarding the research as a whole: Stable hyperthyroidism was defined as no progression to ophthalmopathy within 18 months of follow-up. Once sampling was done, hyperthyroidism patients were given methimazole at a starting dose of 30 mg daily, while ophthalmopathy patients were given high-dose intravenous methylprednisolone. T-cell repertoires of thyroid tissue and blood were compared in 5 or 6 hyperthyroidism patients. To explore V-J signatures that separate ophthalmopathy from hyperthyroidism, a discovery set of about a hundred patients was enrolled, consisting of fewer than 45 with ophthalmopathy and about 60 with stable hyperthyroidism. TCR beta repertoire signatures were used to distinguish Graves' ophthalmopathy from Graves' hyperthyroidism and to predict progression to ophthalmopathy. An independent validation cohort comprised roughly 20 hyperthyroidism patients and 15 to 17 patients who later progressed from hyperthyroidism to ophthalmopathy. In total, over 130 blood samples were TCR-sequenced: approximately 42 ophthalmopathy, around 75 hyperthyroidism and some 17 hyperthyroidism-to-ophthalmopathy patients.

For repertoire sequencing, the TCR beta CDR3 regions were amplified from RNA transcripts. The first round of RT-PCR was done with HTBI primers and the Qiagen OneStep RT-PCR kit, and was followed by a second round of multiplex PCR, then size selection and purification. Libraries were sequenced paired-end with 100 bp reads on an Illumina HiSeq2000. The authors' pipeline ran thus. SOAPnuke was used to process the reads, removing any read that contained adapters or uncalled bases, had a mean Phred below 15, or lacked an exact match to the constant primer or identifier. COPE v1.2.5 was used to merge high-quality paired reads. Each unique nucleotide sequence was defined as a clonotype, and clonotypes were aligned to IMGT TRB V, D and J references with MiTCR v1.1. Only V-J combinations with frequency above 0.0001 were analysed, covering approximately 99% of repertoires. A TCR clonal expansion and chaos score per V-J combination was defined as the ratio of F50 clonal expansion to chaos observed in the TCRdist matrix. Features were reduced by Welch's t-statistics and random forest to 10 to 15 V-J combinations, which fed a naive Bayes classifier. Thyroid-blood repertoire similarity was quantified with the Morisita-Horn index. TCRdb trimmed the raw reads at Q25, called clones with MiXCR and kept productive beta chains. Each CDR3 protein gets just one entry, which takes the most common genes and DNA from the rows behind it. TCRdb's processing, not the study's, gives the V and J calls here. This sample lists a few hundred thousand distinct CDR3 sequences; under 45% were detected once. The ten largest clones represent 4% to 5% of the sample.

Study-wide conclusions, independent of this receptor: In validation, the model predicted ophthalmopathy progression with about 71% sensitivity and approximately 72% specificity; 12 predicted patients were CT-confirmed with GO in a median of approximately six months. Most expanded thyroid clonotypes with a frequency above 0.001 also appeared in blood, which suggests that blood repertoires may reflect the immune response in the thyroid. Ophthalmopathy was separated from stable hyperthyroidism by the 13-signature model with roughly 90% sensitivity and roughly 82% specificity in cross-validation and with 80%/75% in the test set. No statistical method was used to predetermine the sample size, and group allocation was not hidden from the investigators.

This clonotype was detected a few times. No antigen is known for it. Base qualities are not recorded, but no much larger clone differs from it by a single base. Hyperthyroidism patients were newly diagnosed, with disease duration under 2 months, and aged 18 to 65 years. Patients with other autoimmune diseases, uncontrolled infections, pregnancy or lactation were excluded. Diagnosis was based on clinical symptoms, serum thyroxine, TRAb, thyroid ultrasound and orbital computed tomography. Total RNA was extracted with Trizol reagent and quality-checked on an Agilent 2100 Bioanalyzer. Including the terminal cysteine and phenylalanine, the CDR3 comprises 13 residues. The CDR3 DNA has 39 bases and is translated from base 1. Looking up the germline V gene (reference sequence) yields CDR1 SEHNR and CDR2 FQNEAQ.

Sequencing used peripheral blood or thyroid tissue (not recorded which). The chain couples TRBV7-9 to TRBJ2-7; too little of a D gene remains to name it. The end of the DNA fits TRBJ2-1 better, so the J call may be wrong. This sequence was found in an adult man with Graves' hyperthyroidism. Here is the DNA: TGTGCCAGCAGCTTCGGCAGCCCCAATGAGCAGTTCTTC. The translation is CASSFGSPNEQFF.